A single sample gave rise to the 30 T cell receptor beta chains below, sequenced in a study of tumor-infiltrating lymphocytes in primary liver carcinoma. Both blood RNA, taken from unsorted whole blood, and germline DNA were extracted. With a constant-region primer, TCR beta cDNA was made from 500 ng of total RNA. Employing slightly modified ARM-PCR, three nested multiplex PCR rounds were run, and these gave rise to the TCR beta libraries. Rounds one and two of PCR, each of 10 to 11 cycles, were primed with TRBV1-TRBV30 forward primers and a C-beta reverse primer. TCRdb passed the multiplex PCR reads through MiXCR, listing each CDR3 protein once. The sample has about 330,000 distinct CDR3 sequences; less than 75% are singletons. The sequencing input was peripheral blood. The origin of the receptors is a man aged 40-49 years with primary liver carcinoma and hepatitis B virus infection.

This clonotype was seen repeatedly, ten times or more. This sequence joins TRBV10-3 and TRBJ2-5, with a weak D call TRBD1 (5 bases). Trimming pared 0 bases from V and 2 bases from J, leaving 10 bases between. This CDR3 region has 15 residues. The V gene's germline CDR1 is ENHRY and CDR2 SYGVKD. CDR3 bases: TGTGCCATCAGTGAGTCCACAGGATTACAAGAGACCCAGTACTTC. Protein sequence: CAISESTGLQETQYF.

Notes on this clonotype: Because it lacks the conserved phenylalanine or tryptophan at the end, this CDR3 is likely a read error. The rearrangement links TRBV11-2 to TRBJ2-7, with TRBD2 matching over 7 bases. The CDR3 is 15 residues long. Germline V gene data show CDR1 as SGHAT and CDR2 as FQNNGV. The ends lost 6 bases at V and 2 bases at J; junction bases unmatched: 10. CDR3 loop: CASSWPSGAAYEQYY. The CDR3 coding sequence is TGTGCCAGCAGTTGGCCTAGCGGCGCCGCCTACGAGCAGTACTAT.

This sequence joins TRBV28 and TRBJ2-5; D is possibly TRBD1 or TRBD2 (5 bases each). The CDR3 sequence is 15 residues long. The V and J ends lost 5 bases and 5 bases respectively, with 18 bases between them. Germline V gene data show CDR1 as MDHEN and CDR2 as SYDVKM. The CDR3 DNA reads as TGTGCCAGCAGTCCTAGCAGGGTTCTGGGGGAGACCCAGTACTTC. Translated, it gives CASSPSRVLGETQYF.

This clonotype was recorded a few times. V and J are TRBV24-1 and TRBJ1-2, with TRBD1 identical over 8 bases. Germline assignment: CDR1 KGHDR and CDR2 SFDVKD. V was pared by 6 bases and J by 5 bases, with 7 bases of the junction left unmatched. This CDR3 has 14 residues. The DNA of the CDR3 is TGTGCCACCAGTAGCAGGGGGCTCCCTTATGGCTACACCTTC. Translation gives CATSSRGLPYGYTF.

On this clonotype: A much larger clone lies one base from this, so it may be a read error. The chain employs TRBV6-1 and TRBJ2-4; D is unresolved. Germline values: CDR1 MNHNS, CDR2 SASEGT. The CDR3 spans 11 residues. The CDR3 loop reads CASSEAYIQHF. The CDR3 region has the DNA TGTGCCAGCAGTGAAGCATACATTCAGCACTTC.

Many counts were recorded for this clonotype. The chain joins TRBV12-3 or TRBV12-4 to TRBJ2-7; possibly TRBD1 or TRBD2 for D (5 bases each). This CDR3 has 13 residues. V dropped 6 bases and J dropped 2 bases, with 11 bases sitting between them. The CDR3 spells CASSTWGTYEQYF. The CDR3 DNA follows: TGTGCCAGCAGCACCTGGGGGACCTACGAGCAGTACTTC.

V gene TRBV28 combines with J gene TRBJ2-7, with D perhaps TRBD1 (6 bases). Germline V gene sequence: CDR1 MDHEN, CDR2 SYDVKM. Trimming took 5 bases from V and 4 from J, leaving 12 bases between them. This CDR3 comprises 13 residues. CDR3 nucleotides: TGTGCCAGCAGTACCGGGACAAGTTACGAGCAGTACTTC. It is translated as CASSTGTSYEQYF.

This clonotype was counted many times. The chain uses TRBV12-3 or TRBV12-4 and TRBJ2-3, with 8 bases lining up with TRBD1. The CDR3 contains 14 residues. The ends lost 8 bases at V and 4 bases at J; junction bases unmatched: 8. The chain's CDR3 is CASGHRGRSDTQYF. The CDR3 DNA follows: TGTGCCAGCGGCCACAGGGGGAGGTCAGATACGCAGTATTTT.

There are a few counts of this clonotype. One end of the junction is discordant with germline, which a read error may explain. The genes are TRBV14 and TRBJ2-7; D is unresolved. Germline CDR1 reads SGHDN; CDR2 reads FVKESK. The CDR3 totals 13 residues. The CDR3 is CASSQELLSSGDF. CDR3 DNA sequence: TGTGCCAGCAGCCAAGAATTGTTGTCAAGTGGAGACTTC.

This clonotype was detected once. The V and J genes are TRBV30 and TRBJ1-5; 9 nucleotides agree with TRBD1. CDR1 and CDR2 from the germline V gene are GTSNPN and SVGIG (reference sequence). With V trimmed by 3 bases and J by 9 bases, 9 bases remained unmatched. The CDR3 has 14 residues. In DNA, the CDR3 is TGTGCCTGGAGCGGATGGACAGGGGATCGGCCCCAGCATTTT. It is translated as CAWSGWTGDRPQHF. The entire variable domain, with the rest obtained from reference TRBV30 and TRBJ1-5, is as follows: SQTIHQWPATLVQPVGSPLSLECTVEGTSNPNLYWYRQAAGRGLQLLFYSVGIGQISSEVPQNLSASRPQDRQFILSSKKLLLSDSGFYLCAWSGWTGDRPQHFGDGTRLSIL.

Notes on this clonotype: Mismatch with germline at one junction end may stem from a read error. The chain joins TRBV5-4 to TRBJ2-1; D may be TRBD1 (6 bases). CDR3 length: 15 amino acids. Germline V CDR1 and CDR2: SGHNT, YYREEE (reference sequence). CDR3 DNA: TGTGCCAGCATCTTGGCAAACAGGGACTACAATGAGCAGTTCTTC. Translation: CASILANRDYNEQFF. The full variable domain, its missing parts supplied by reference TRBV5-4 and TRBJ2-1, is ETGVTQSPTHLIKTRGQQVTLRCSSQSGHNTVSWYQQALGQGPQFIFQYYREEENGRGNFPPRFSGLQFPNYSSELNVNALELDDSALYLCASILANRDYNEQFFGPGTRLTVL.

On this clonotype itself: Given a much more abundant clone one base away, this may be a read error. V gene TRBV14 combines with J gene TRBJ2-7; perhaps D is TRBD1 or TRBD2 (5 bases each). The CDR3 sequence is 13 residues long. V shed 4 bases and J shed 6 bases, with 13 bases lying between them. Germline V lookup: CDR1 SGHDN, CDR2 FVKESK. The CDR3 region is CASSPRLTGEQYF. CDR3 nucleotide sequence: TGTGCCAGCAGCCCTCGACTAACAGGCGAGCAGTACTTC.

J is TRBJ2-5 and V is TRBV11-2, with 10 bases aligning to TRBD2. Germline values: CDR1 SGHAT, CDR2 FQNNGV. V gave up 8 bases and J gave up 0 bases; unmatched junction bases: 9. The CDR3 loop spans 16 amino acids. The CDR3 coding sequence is TGTGCCAGCGGCACGAGGACTAGCGGTCACCAAGAGACCCAGTACTTC. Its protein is CASGTRTSGHQETQYF.

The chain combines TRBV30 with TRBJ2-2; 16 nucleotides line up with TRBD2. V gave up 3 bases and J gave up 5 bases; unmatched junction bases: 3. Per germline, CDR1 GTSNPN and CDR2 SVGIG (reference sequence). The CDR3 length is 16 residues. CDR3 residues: CAWRGLAGGVTGELFF. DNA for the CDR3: TGTGCCTGGAGGGGACTAGCGGGAGGGGTGACCGGGGAGCTGTTTTTT.

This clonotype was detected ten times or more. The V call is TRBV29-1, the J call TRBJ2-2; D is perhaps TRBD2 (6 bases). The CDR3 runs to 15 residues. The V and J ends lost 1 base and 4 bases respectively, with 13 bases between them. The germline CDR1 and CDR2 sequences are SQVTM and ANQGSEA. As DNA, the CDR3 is TGCAGCGTTGAAGTTGCGGAGGGTATCACCGGGGAGCTGTTTTTT. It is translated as CSVEVAEGITGELFF.

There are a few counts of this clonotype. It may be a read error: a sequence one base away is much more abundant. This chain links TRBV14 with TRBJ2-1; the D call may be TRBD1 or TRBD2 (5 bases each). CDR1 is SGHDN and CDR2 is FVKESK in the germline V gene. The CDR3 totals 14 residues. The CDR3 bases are TGTGCCGGCAGCCAAGCTTCCGGGACCAATGAGCAGTTCTTC. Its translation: CAGSQASGTNEQFF.

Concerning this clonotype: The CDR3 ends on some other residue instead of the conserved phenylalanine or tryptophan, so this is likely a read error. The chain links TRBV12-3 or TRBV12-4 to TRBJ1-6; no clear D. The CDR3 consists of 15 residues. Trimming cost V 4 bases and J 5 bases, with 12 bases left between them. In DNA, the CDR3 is TGTGCCAGCAGTTACGATGGCGTCAATAATTCACCCCTCCACTTA. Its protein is CASSYDGVNNSPLHL.

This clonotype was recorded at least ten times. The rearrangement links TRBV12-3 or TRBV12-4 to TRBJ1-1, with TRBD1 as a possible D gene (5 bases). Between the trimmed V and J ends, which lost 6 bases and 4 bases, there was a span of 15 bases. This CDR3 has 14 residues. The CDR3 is CASSPRESTTEAFF. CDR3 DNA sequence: TGTGCCAGCAGCCCCAGGGAATCAACCACTGAAGCTTTCTTT.

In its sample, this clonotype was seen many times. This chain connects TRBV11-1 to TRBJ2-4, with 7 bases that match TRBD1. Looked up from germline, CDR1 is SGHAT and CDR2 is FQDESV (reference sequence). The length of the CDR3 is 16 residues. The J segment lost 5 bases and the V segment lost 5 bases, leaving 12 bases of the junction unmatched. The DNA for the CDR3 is TGTGCCAGCAGCCTATGGCCGGGACAGAGTCAAAACATTCAGTACTTC. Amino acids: CASSLWPGQSQNIQYF.

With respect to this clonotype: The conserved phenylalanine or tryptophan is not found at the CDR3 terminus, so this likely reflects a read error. The CDR3 is CASSPLEYEQYI. Here the CDR3 DNA reads TGCGCCAGCAGCCCTCTAGAATACGAGCAGTACATC. The chain is built from TRBV10-2 and TRBJ2-7, with D unresolved. Trimming removed 6 bases at V and 4 bases at J, with 10 bases between. This CDR3 region has 12 residues. CDR1 is WSHSY, CDR2 SAAADI, per germline.

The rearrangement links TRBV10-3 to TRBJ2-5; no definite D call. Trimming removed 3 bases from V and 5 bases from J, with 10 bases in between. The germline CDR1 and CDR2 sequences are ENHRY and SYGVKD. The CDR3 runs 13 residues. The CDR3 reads CAISDGGRETQYF. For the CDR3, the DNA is TGTGCCATCAGTGACGGTGGGCGTGAGACCCAGTACTTC.

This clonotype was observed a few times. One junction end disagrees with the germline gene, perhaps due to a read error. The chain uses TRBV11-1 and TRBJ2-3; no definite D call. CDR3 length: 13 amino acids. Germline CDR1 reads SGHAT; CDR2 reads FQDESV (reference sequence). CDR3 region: CASNLDGTDTQYF. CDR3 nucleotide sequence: TGTGCCAGCAACTTAGATGGGACAGATACGCAGTATTTT.

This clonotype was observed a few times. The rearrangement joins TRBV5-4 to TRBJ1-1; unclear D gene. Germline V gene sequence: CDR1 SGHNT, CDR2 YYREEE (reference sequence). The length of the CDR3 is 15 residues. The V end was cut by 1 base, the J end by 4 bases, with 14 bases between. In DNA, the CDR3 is TGTGCCAGCAGCTTGTCCGTAGGGCTCGGCACTGAAGCTTTCTTT. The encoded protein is CASSLSVGLGTEAFF.

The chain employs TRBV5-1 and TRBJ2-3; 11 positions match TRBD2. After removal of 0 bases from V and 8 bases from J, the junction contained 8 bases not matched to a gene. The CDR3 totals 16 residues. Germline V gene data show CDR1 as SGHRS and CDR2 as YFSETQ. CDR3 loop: CASSLGLAGGAGTQYF. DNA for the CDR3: TGCGCCAGCAGCTTGGGTCTAGCGGGGGGAGCAGGTACGCAGTATTTT.

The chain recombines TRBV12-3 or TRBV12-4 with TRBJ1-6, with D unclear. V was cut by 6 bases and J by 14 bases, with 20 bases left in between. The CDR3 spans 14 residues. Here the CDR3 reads CASSHDGSFLTLHF. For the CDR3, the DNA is TGTGCCAGCAGCCATGACGGAAGCTTTCTAACCCTCCACTTT.

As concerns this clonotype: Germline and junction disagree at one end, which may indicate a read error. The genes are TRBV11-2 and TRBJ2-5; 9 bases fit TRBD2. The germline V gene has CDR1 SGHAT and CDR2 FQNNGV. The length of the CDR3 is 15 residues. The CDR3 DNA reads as TGTGCAAGCAGCCCTAGACTAGCGGTTTTTGAGACCCAGTACTTC. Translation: CASSPRLAVFETQYF.

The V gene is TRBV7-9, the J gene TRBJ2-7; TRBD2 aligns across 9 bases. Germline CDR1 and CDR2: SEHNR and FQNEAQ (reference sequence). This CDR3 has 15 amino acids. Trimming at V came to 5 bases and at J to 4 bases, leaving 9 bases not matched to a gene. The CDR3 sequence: CASSRLAGGEYEQYF. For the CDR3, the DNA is TGTGCCAGCAGCCGATTGGCGGGAGGGGAGTACGAGCAGTACTTC.

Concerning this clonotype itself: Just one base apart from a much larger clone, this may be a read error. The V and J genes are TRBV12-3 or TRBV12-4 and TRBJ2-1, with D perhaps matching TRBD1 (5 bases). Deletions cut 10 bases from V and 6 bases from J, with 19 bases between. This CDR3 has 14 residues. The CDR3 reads CANTLPWGSNEQFF. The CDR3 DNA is TGTGCCAACACCTTACCGTGGGGCAGCAATGAGCAGTTCTTC.

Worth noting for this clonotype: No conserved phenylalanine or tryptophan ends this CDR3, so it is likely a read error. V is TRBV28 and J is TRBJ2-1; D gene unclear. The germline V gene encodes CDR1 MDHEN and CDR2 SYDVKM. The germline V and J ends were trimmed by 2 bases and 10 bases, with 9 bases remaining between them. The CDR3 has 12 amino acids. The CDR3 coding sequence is TGTGCCAGCAGTTTACAGGACCGAGAGCAGTTCCTC. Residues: CASSLQDREQFL.

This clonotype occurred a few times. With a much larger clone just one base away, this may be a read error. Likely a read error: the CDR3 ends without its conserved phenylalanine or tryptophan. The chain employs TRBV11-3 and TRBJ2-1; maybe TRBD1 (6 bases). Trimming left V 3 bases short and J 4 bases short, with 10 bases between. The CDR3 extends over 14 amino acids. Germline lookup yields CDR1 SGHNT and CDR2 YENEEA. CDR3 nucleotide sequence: TGTGCCAGCAGCTTGGGACATCCATACAATGAGCAGTTCTTA. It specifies CASSLGHPYNEQFL.